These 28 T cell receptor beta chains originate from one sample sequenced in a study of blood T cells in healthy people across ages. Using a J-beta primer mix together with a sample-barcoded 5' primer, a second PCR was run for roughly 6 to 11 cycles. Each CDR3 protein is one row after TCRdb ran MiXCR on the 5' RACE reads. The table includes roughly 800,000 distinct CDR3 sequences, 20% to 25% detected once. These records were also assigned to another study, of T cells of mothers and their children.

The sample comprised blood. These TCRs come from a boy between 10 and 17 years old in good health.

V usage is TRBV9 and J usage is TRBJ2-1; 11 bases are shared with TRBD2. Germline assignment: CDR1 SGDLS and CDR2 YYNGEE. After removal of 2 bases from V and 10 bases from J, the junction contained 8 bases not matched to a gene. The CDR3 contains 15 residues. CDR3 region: CASSVSGASGGEQFF. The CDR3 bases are TGTGCCAGCAGCGTCTCGGGGGCTAGCGGGGGGGAGCAGTTCTTC.

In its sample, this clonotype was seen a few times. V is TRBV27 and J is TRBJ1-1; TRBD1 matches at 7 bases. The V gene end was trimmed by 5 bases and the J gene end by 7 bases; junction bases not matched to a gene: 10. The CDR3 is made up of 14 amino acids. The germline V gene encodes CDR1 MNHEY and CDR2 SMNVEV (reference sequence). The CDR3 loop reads CASSTYRQGSEAFF. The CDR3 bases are TGTGCCAGCAGTACCTATCGACAGGGAAGTGAAGCTTTCTTT.

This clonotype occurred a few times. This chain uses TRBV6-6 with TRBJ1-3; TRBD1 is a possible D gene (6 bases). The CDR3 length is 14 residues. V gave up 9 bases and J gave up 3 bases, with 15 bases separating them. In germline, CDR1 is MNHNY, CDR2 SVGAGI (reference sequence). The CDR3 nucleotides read TGTGCCAGTCAGGGGCGCGAAGTTGGAAACACCATATATTTT. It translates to CASQGREVGNTIYF.

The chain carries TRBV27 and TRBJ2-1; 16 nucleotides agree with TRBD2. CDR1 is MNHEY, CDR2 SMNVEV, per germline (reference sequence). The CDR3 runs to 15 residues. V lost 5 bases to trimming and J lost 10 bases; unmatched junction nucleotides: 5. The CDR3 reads CASSPGLAGGREQFF. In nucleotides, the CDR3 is TGTGCCAGCAGTCCGGGACTAGCGGGAGGGCGGGAGCAGTTCTTC.

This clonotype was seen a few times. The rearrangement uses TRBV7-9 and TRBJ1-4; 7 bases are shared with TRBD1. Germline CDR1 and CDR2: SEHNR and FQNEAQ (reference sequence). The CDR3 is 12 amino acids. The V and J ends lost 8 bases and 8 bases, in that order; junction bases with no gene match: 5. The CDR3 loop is CASGQVREKLFF. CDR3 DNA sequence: TGTGCCAGCGGACAGGTTCGAGAAAAACTGTTTTTT.

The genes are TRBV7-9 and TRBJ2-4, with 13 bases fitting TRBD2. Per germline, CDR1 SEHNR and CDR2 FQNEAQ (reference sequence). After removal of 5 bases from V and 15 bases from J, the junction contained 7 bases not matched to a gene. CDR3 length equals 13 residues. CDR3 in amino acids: CASSTSGLAGSYF. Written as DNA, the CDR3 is TGTGCCAGCAGCACTTCGGGACTAGCGGGATCGTACTTC.

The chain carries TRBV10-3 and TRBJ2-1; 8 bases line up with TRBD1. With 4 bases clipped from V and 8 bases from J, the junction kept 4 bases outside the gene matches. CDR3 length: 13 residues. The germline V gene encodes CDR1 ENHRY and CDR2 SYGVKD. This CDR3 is CAISVDRVDEQFF. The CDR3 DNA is TGTGCCATCAGTGTGGACAGGGTCGATGAGCAGTTCTTC.

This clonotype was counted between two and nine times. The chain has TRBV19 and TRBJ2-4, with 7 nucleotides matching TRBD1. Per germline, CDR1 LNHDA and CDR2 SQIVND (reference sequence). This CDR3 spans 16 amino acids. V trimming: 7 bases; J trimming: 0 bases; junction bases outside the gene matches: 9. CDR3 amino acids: CASNTPGQKAKNIQYF. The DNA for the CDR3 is TGTGCCAGTAATACTCCGGGACAGAAAGCCAAAAACATTCAGTACTTC.

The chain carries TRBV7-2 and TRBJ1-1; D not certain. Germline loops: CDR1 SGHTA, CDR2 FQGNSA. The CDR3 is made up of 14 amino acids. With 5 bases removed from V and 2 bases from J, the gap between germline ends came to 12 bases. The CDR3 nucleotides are TGTGCCAGCAGCCTCAGGACTCGTAACACTGAAGCTTTCTTT. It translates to CASSLRTRNTEAFF.

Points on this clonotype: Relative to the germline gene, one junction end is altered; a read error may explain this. The CDR3 DNA reads as TGTGCCACTGAGGGCAGGAGTCACACCGGGGAGCTCTTTTTT. Protein sequence: CATEGRSHTGELFF. This chain links TRBV12-3 or TRBV12-4 with TRBJ2-2, with TRBD2 as a possible D gene (5 bases). The CDR3 runs to 14 residues.

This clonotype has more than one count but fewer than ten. CDR3 bases: TGTGCCAGCAGTCGGTGGGGTATGGACACCGGGGAGCTGTTTTTT. Its translation is CASSRWGMDTGELFF. J is TRBJ2-2 and V is TRBV12-3 or TRBV12-4; no firm D call. Deletions cut 5 bases from V and 3 bases from J, with 13 bases between. The CDR3 runs to 15 residues.

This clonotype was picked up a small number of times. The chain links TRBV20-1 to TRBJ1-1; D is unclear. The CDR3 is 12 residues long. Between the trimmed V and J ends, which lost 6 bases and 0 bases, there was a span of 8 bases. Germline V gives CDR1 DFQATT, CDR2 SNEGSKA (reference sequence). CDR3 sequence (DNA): TGCAGTGCGCGCGGACTGAACACTGAAGCTTTCTTT. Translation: CSARGLNTEAFF.

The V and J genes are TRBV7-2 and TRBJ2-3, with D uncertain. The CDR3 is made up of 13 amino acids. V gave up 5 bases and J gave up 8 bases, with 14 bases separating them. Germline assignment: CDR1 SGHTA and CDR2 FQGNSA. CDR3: CASSQAPTGTQYF. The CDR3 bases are TGTGCCAGCAGCCAGGCCCCAACGGGTACGCAGTATTTT.

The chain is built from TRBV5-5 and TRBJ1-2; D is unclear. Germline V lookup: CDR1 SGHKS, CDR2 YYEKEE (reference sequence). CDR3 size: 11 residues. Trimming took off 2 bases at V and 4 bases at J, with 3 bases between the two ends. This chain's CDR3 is CASSFPYGYTF. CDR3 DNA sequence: TGTGCCAGCAGCTTTCCCTATGGCTACACCTTC.

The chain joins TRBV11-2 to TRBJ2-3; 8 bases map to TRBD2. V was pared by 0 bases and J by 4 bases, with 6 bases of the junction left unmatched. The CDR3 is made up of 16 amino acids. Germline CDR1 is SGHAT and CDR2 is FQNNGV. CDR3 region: CASSLEGLEIADTQYF. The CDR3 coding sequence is TGTGCCAGCAGCTTAGAGGGACTAGAAATTGCAGATACGCAGTATTTT.

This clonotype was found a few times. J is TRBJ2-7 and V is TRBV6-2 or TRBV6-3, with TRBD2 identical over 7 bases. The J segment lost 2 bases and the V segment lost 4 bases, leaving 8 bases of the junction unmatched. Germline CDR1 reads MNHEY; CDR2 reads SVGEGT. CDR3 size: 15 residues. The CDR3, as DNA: TGTGCCAGCAGTTCTCTGGCTAGCGGAGCCTACGAGCAGTACTTC. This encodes CASSSLASGAYEQYF.

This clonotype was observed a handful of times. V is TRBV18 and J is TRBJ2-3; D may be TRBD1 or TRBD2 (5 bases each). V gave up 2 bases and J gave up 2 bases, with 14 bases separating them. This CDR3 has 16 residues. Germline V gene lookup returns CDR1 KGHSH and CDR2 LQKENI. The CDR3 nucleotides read TGTGCCAGCTCACCATCGACGGGGCCAGACACAGATACGCAGTATTTT. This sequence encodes CASSPSTGPDTDTQYF.

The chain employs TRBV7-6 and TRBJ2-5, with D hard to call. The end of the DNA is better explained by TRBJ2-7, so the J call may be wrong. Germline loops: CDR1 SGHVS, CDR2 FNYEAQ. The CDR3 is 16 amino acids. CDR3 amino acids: CASSLVTGRTIYEQYF. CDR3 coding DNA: TGTGCCAGCAGCTTAGTAACGGGCAGGACCATATACGAGCAGTACTTC.

The CDR3 protein is CASGVIKAFF. The CDR3, as DNA: TGTGCCAGCGGAGTCATAAAAGCTTTCTTT. The rearrangement uses TRBV6-5 and TRBJ1-1, with unresolved D. Trimming removed 8 bases from V and 9 bases from J, with 10 bases in between. The CDR3 has 10 residues. Germline CDR1 and CDR2: MNHEY and SVGAGI.

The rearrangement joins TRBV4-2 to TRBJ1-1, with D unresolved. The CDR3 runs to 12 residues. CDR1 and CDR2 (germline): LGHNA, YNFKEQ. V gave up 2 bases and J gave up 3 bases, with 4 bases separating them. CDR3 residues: CASSQRDTEAFF. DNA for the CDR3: TGTGCCAGCAGCCAAAGGGACACTGAAGCTTTCTTT.

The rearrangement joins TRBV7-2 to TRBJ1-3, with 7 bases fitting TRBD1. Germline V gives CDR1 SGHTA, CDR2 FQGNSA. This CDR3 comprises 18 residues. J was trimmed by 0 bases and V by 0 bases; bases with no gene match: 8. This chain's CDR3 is CASSLAIGQVNSGNTIYF. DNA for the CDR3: TGTGCCAGCAGCTTAGCGATCGGACAGGTCAACTCTGGAAACACCATATATTTT.

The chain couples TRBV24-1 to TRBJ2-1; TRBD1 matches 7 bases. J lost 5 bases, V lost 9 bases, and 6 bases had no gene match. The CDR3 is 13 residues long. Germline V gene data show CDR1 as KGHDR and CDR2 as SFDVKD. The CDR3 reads CATQDRVHNEQFF. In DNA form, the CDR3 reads TGTGCCACCCAAGACAGGGTCCACAATGAGCAGTTCTTC.

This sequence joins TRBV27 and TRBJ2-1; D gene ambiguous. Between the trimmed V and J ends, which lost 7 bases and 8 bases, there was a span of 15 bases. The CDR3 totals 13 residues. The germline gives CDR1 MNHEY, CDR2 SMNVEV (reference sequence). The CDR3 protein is CASTRWNADEQFF. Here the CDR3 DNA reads TGTGCCAGCACGAGGTGGAACGCCGATGAGCAGTTCTTC.

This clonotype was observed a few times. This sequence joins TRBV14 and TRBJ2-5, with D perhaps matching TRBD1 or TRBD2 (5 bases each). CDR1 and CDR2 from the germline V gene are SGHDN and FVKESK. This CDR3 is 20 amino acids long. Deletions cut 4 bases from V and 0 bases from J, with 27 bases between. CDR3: CASSPHPSWWDGTYQETQYF. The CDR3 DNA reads TGTGCCAGCAGCCCCCATCCCTCGTGGTGGGACGGAACGTACCAAGAGACCCAGTACTTC.

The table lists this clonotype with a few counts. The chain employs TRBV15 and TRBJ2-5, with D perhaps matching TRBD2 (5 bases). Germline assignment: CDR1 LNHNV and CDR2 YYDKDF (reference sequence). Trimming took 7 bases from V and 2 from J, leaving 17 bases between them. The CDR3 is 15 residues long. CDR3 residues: CATTKGGQKQETQYF. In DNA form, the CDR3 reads TGTGCCACCACCAAAGGCGGGCAGAAACAAGAGACCCAGTACTTC.

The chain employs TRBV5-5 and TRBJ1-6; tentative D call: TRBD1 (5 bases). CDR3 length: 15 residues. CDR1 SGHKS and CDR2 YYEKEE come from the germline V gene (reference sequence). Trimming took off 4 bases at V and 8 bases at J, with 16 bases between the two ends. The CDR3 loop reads CASSPPRDGYSPLHF. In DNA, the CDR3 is TGTGCCAGCAGCCCCCCCCGGGACGGCTATTCACCCCTCCACTTT.

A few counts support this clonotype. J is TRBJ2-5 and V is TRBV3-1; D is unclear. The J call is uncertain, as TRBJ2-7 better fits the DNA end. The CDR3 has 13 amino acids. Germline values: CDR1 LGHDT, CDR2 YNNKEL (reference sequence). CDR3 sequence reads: CASSQSKPYEQYF. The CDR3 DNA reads TGTGCCAGCAGCCAATCTAAGCCCTACGAGCAGTACTTC.

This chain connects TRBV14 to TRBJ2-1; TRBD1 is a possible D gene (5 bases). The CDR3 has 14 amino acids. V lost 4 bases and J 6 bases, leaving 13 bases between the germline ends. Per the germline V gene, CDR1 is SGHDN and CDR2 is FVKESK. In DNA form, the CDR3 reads TGTGCCAGCAGCCCCTTTGTAGGGGCCAATGAGCAGTTCTTC. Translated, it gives CASSPFVGANEQFF. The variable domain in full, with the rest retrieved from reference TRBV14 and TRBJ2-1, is EAGVTQFPSHSVIEKGQTVTLRCDPISGHDNLYWYRRVMGKEIKFLLHFVKESKQDESGMPNNRFLAERTGGTYSTLKVQPAELEDSGVYFCASSPFVGANEQFFGPGTRLTVL.